Listed below are T cell receptor beta chains from one sample, sequenced in a study of shared clonotypes between healthy human individuals. Only in-frame clones appear in the TCRdb table, and some are missing; sequencing was by immunoSEQ multiplex PCR. The sample includes some 1.4 million clones, around 97% seen only once; the top ten take approximately 1%. What was sequenced was naive CD4+ T cells sorted from blood. Receptor source: a young man in good health. CDR3s include the opening cysteine and the closing phenylalanine or tryptophan. The D gene is left open where the match is weak. Size tells how often a clone was seen (once, few, many) or the class of an expanded clone, and some rows leave it out.

clone size,D gene,V gene,J gene,CDR3 DNA,CDR3 protein
-,-,TRBV7-9,TRBJ2-3,TGTGCCAGCAGCTTATCAGGCACAGATACGCAGTATTTT,CASSLSGTDTQYF
-,-,TRBV2,TRBJ2-1,TGTGCCAGCAGTATGGGAAGAGGCAACAATGAGCAGTTCTTC,CASSMGRGNNEQFF
-,TRBD1,TRBV7-9,TRBJ2-1,TGTGCCAGCAGCCGAGTTACAGGGGGCAGTGAGCAGTTCTTC,CASSRVTGGSEQFF
-,TRBD1,TRBV19,TRBJ2-5,TGTGCCAGTAGTATAGATCCAGGGGGTTTGATTGAGACCCAGTACTTC,CASSIDPGGLIETQYF
-,TRBD2,TRBV4-1,TRBJ2-1,TGCGCCAGCAGCCAAGAAAGCGGGAGTAGTTCCTACAATGAGCAGTTCTTC,CASSQESGSSSYNEQFF
-,-,TRBV9,TRBJ1-1,TGTGCCAGCAGCGTAGCTCTCGGGACAATGAACACTGAAGCTTTCTTT,CASSVALGTMNTEAFF
-,TRBD2,TRBV29-1,TRBJ2-5,TGCAGCATCAGGACTAGGGTGATTAAGAAAGAGACCCAGTACTTC,CSIRTRVIKKETQYF
-,-,TRBV9,TRBJ2-2,TGTGCCAGCAGCGCGAACGGGGCGAACACCGGGGAGCTGTTTTTT,CASSANGANTGELFF
-,TRBD2,TRBV9,TRBJ2-3,TGTGCCAGCAGCGCGGGACTAGCGGGAGGGCCGGGCACAGATACGCAGTATTTT,CASSAGLAGGPGTDTQYF
-,-,TRBV28,TRBJ1-5,TGTGCCAGCAGTCCAGTCTATCAGCCCCAGCATTTT,CASSPVYQPQHF
-,-,TRBV20-1,TRBJ2-7,TGCAGTGCTAACCGATACGAGCAGTACTTC,CSANRYEQYF
-,TRBD1,TRBV9,TRBJ2-1,TGTGCCAGCAGCGTAGGAACAGGGGGATACAATGAGCAGTTCTTC,CASSVGTGGYNEQFF
-,TRBD2,TRBV7-6,TRBJ2-1,TGTGCCAGCAGTAACCGACTAGCGGGAGTGGTTGAGCAGTTCTTC,CASSNRLAGVVEQFF
-,-,TRBV5-1,TRBJ2-2,TGCGCCAGCAGCTTGTTTACGAACACCGGGGAGCTGTTTTTT,CASSLFTNTGELFF
-,-,TRBV2,TRBJ1-4,TGTGCCAGCAGTCAGGACCGAGAAAAACTGTTTTTT,CASSQDREKLFF
-,TRBD2,TRBV23-1,TRBJ2-1,TGCGCCATGACTAGCGGGGTTTACAATGAGCAGTTCTTC,CAMTSGVYNEQFF
-,-,TRBV6-5,TRBJ2-7,TGTGCCAGCAGAATAACCGCAGGGACCTACGAGCAGTACTTC,CASRITAGTYEQYF
-,-,TRBV5-6,TRBJ1-1,TGTGCCAGCAGCCGGGCGGTGACTGAAGCTTTCTTT,CASSRAVTEAFF
-,-,TRBV5-5,TRBJ1-4,TGTGCCAGCAGGACGGGGGCCCTGAATGAAAAACTGTTTTTT,CASRTGALNEKLFF
-,-,TRBV11-2,TRBJ2-6,TGTGCCAGCAGCTTAGATGCGGGTTGGGGGGACCTGACTTTC,CASSLDAGWGDLTF
-,-,TRBV28,TRBJ2-2,TGTGCCAGCAGTTTATTAGGTCCCGGGGAGCTGTTTTTT,CASSLLGPGELFF
-,TRBD2,TRBV28,TRBJ2-3,TGTGCCAGCAGTCCCAGCGGGAGAGGGACAGATACGCAGTATTTT,CASSPSGRGTDTQYF
-,TRBD2,TRBV11-2,TRBJ2-2,TGTGCCAGCAGCTTAGAACTAGCGGGCACCGGGGAGCTGTTTTTT,CASSLELAGTGELFF
-,TRBD2,TRBV7-2,TRBJ2-1,TGTGCCAGCAGCTTAGTAACTAGCGGATATGAGCAGTTCTTC,CASSLVTSGYEQFF
-,TRBD1,TRBV15,TRBJ2-3,TGTGCCACCAGCAGAGATGACAGGGGGCGGACAGATACGCAGTATTTT,CATSRDDRGRTDTQYF
-,TRBD1,TRBV28,TRBJ1-1,TGTGCCAGCAGGGACAGGGCGGACACTGAAGCTTTCTTT,CASRDRADTEAFF
-,TRBD2,TRBV5-4,TRBJ2-1,TGTGCCAGCAGCTTGGCCATCGGGCGCGGGAGAGTCAATGAGCAGTTCTTC,CASSLAIGRGRVNEQFF
-,-,TRBV2,TRBJ2-7,TGTGCCAGCAGTGAAGCCCTTTCTCCCACCTACGAGCAGTACTTC,CASSEALSPTYEQYF
-,-,TRBV7-2,TRBJ1-1,TGTGCCAGCAGCCGGGGGAGAGGTACTGAAGCTTTCTTT,CASSRGRGTEAFF
-,TRBD2,TRBV5-1,TRBJ2-3,TGCGCCAGCAGCCCCTCAGCGGGAAGGACAGATACGCAGTATTTT,CASSPSAGRTDTQYF
-,TRBD2,TRBV11-3,TRBJ2-3,TGTGCCAGCAGCCCCTCCCGGGCGGGGGCAGATACGCAGTATTTT,CASSPSRAGADTQYF
-,-,TRBV29-1,TRBJ2-1,TGCAGCGTTGGATCCTCGTCTACACACAATGAGCAGTTCTTC,CSVGSSSTHNEQFF
-,-,TRBV18,TRBJ2-2,TGTGCCAGCTCACCTCTGGGGGTCTTCACCGGGGAGCTGTTTTTT,CASSPLGVFTGELFF
once,TRBD1,TRBV5-6,TRBJ1-1,TGTGCCAGCAGCCCCGACAGGGCCATGAACACTGAAGCTTTCTTT,CASSPDRAMNTEAFF
-,-,TRBV7-8,TRBJ1-5,TGTGCCAGCAGCGGCCAATCAGTGGGTTGGGATCAGCCCCAGCATTTT,CASSGQSVGWDQPQHF
-,-,TRBV12-2,TRBJ2-7,TGTGCAAGTCGCTTCGGGACTAGCGAACGCTACGAGCAGTACTTC,CASRFGTSERYEQYF
-,-,TRBV4-3,TRBJ1-5,TGCGCCAGCAGCCATCGAATTAATCAGCCCCAGCATTTT,CASSHRINQPQHF
-,TRBD1,TRBV18,TRBJ2-7,TGTGCCAGCTCCGACCTCTCCGGGACAGGGCCCCTTAGCTCCTACGAGCAGTACTTC,CASSDLSGTGPLSSYEQYF
-,TRBD2,TRBV11-3,TRBJ2-1,TGTGCCAGCAGCTTAGATAAGTCTAGCGGGAGGGAGAACTACAATGAGCAGTTCTTC,CASSLDKSSGRENYNEQFF
-,-,TRBV5-4,TRBJ2-1,TGTGCCAGCAGCCAGGACTATGCTGAGCAGTTCTTC,CASSQDYAEQFF
-,-,TRBV15,TRBJ1-1,TGTGCCACCAGCAGAATGAGATCGGGTTGGGGGGAGACTGGCGGGAACACTGAAGCTTTCTTT,CATSRMRSGWGETGGNTEAFF
-,-,TRBV10-3,TRBJ2-1,TGTGCCATCAGTTCCGGGGTTTTTTCCTACAATGAGCAGTTCTTC,CAISSGVFSYNEQFF